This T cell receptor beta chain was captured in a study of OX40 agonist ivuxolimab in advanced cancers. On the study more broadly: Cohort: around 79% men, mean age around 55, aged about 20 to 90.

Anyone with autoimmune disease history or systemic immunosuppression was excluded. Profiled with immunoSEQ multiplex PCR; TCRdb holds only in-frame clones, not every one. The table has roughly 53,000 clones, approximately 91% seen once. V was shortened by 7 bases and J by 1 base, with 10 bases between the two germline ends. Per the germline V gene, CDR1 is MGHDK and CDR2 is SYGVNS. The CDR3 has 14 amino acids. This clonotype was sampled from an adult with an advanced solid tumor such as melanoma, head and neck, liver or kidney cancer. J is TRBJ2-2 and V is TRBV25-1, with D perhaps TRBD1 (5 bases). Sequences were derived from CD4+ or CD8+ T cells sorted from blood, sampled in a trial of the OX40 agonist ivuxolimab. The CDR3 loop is CASNPTVNTGELFF. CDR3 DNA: TGTGCCAGCAACCCGACAGTGAACACCGGGGAGCTGTTTTTT.